The clone carrying this T cell receptor (beta chain) was seen ten or more times. The entry originates in a study of blood T cell repertoires in COVID-19. Generated by immunoSEQ multiplex PCR, the TCRdb table keeps only in-frame clones and is missing some. This table holds more than 150,000 clones, 81% found once. The CDR3 is 17 amino acids. Deletions cut 0 bases from V and 5 bases from J, with 20 bases between. CDR1 and CDR2 from the germline V gene are SGHKS and YYEKEE (reference sequence). This TCR came from a woman older than 75 with COVID-19, enrolled during active disease. This sequence joins TRBV5-5 and TRBJ1-2; a possible D gene is TRBD1 (6 bases). The source material was peripheral blood. CDR3 nucleotides: TGTGCCAGCAGCTTGGCAGGGAATCAGGGGCAGGGATATGGCTACACCTTC. This codes for CASSLAGNQGQGYGYTF.